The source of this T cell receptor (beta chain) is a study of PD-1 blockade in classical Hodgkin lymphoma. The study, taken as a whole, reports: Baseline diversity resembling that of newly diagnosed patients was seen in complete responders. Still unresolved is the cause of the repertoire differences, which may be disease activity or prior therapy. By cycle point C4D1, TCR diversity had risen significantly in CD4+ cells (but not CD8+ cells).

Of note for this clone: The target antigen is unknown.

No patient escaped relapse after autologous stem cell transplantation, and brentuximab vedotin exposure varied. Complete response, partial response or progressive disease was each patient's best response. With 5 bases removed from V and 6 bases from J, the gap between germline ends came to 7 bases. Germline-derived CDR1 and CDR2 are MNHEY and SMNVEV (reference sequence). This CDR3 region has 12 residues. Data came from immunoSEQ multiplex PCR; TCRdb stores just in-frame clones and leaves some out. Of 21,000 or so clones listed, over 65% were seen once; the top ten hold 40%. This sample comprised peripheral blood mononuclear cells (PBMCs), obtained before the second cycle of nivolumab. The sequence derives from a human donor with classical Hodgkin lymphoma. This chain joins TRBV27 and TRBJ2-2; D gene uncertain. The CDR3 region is CASSLTAGELFF. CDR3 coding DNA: TGTGCCAGCAGTCTTACAGCCGGGGAGCTGTTTTTT.